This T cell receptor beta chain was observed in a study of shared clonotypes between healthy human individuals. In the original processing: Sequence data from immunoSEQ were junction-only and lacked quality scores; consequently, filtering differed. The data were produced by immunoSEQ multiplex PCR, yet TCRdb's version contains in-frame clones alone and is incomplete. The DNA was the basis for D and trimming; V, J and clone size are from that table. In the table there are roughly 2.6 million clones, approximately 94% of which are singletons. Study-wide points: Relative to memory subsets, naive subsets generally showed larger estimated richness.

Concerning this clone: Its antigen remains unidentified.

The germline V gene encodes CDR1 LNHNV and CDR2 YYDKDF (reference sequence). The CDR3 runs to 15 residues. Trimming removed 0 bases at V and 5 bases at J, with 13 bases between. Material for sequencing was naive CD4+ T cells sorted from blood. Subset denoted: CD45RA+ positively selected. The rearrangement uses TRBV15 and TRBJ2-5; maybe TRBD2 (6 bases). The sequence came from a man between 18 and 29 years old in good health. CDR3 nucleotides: TGTGCCACCAGCAGAGATGTGGGTGGAGGGGAGACCCAGTACTTC. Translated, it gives CATSRDVGGGETQYF. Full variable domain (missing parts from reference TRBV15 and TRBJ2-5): DAMVIQNPRYQVTQFGKPVTLSCSQTLNHNVMYWYQQKSSQAPKLLFHYYDKDFNNEADTPDNFQSRRPNTSFCFLDIRSPGLGDTAMYLCATSRDVGGGETQYFGPGTRLLVL.